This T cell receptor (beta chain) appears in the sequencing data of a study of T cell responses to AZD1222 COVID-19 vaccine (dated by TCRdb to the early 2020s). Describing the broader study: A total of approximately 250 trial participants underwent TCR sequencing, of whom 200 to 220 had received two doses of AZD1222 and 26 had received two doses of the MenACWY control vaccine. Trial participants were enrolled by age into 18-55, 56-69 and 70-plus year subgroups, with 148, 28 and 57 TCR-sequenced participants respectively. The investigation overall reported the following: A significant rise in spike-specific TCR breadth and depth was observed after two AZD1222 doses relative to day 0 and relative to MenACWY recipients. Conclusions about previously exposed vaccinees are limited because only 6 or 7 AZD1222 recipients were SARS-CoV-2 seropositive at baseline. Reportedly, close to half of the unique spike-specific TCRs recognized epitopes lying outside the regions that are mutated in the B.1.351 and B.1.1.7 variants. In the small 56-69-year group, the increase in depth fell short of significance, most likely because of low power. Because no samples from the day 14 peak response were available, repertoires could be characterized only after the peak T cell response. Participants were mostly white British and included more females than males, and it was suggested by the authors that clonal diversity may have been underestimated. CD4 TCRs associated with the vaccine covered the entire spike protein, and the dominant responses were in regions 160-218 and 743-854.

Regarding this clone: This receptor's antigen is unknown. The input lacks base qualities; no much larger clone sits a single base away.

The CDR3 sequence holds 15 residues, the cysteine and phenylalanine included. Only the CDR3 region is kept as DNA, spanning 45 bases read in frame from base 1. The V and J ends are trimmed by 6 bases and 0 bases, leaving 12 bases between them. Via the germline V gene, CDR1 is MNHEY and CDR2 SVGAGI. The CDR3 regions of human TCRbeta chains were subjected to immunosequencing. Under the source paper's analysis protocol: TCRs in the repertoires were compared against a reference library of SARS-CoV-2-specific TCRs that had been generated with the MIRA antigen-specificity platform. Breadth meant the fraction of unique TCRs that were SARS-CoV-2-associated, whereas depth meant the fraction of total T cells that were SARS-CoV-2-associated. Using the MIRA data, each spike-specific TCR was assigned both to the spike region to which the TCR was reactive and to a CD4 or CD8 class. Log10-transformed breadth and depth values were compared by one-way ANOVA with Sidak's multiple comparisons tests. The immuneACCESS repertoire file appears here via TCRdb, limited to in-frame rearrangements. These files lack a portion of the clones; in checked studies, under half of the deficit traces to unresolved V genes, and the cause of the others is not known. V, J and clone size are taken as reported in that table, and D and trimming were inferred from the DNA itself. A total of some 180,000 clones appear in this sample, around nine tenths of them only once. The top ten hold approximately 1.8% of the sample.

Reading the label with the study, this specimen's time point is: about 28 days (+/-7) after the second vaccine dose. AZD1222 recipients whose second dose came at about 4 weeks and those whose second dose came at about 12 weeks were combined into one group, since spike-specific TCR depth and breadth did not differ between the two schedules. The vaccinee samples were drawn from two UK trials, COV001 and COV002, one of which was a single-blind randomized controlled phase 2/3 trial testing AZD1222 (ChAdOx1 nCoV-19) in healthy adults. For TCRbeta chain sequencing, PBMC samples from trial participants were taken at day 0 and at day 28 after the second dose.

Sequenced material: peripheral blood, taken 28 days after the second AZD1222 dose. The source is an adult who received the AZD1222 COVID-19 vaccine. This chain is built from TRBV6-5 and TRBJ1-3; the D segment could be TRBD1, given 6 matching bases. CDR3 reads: CASSDGQHSGNTIYF. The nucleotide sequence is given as TGTGCCAGCAGCGACGGACAGCACTCTGGAAACACCATATATTTT.